Listed here are 22 T cell receptor beta chains from one sample, sequenced in a study of OX40 agonist ivuxolimab in advanced cancers. Some clones are missing from TCRdb's copy, which holds only in-frame ones; the method was immunoSEQ multiplex PCR. The sample yields under 15,000 clones, around 76% seen once. The sample was CD4+ or CD8+ T cells sorted from blood, taken in a trial of the OX40 agonist ivuxolimab. The receptors were sampled from an adult with an advanced solid tumor such as melanoma, head and neck, liver or kidney cancer.

The chain employs TRBV19 and TRBJ2-1; 8 nucleotides line up with TRBD1. The CDR3 length is 15 residues. The V segment lost 6 bases and the J segment 4 bases; nucleotides outside the gene matches: 8. Germline V gene data show CDR1 as LNHDA and CDR2 as SQIVND (reference sequence). CDR3 nucleotide sequence: TGTGCCAGTAGCGCAGGGGGCGCCGGGTACAATGAGCAGTTCTTC. The encoded protein is CASSAGGAGYNEQFF.

Comments on this clone: A read error may account for a junction end that differs from germline. The V and J genes are TRBV18 and TRBJ2-7, with D tentatively TRBD1 or TRBD2 (5 bases each). CDR3 length: 17 residues. The germline V gene encodes CDR1 KGHSH and CDR2 LQKENI. For the CDR3, the DNA is TGTGCCAGCTCATCACCCACTGAGGGTCTAGGGGCGTACGAGCAGTACTTC. Amino acid sequence: CASSSPTEGLGAYEQYF.

The chain is built from TRBV6-6 and TRBJ2-7, with unresolved D. Germline CDR1 reads MNHNY; CDR2 reads SVGAGI (reference sequence). The CDR3 spans 14 residues. The germline V and J ends were trimmed by 2 bases and 1 base, with 9 bases remaining between them. CDR3 nucleotides: TGTGCCAGCAGTTACATTTTCGTATCCTACGAGCAGTACTTC. The encoded protein is CASSYIFVSYEQYF.

DNA of the CDR3: TGTGCCAGTAGTCCATGGGGGCAGAGAGACAATGAGCAGTTCTTC. As protein: CASSPWGQRDNEQFF. V gene TRBV19 combines with J gene TRBJ2-1; a possible D gene is TRBD1 (6 bases). The V end was cut by 5 bases, the J end by 5 bases, with 16 bases between. Germline assignment: CDR1 LNHDA and CDR2 SQIVND (reference sequence). The CDR3 is made up of 15 amino acids. Supplemented by reference TRBV19 and TRBJ2-1, the full variable domain reads DGGITQSPKYLFRKEGQNVTLSCEQNLNHDAMYWYRQDPGQGLRLIYYSQIVNDFQKGDIAEGYSVSREKKESFPLTVTSAQKNPTAFYLCASSPWGQRDNEQFFGPGTRLTVL.

This clone showed up just once. The J gene is TRBJ2-2, the V gene TRBV4-1, with D possibly matching TRBD1 (6 bases). The V end was cut by 6 bases, the J end by 6 bases, with 17 bases between. CDR1 is MGHRA and CDR2 is YSYEKL in the germline V gene. The CDR3 is 15 amino acids. The CDR3 sequence: CASRQNSQGAGELFF. In DNA, the CDR3 is TGCGCCAGCAGGCAAAATTCACAGGGAGCCGGGGAGCTGTTTTTT.

V and J are TRBV11-2 and TRBJ2-4, with 11 bases identical to TRBD2. The CDR3 extends over 16 amino acids. The V gene's germline CDR1 is SGHAT and CDR2 FQNNGV. Trimming took 1 base from V and 6 from J; bases not matched to a gene: 5. The CDR3 loop is CASSLGTSGRGNIQYF. The CDR3 DNA reads as TGTGCCAGCAGCTTAGGTACTAGCGGGAGAGGAAACATTCAGTACTTC.

J is TRBJ2-7 and V is TRBV9; D uncertain. V was trimmed by 0 bases and J by 2 bases, leaving 9 bases between them. CDR3 size: 14 residues. Germline V gene sequence: CDR1 SGDLS, CDR2 YYNGEE. The CDR3 nucleotides read TGTGCCAGCAGCGTAGGTGACGGAACCTACGAGCAGTACTTC. This sequence encodes CASSVGDGTYEQYF.

The chain links TRBV6-5 to TRBJ2-7; D perhaps matches TRBD1 (5 bases). CDR3 length equals 14 residues. Germline loops: CDR1 MNHEY, CDR2 SVGAGI. The V end was cut by 6 bases, the J end by 2 bases, with 14 bases between. The CDR3 nucleotides are TGTGCCAGCAGCGGACAAGAAAACGCCTACGAGCAGTACTTC. This codes for CASSGQENAYEQYF.

The chain is built from TRBV6-1 and TRBJ2-3; 11 nucleotides agree with TRBD2. CDR3 length: 15 residues. Looked up from germline, CDR1 is MNHNS and CDR2 is SASEGT. After removal of 1 base from V and 6 bases from J, the junction contained 3 bases not matched to a gene. CDR3 sequence reads: CASSEVAGGPDTQYF. CDR3 bases: TGTGCCAGCAGTGAAGTAGCGGGAGGGCCCGATACGCAGTATTTT.

The chain has TRBV5-1 and TRBJ2-2, with a possible D match to TRBD1 (5 bases). Trimming removed 6 bases from V and 1 base from J, with 7 bases in between. This CDR3 has 13 amino acids. The germline V gene encodes CDR1 SGHRS and CDR2 YFSETQ. The CDR3 reads CASKTENTGELFF. Written as DNA, the CDR3 is TGCGCCAGCAAGACAGAGAACACCGGGGAGCTGTTTTTT.

In this sample, this clone turned up once. The chain carries TRBV29-1 and TRBJ2-7, with D tentatively TRBD2 (6 bases). The germline CDR1 and CDR2 sequences are SQVTM and ANQGSEA. This CDR3 region has 15 residues. V lost 1 base, J lost 3 bases, and 16 bases lay in between. The CDR3 DNA follows: TGCAGCGTTGAAGGGGAGGCAGTGGGGGTCTACGAGCAGTACTTC. It translates to CSVEGEAVGVYEQYF.

The chain recombines TRBV6-1 with TRBJ2-3; TRBD2 matches 11 bases. The CDR3 covers 19 residues. Unmatched junction bases numbered 16, after V lost 4 bases and J lost 4 bases. From germline, CDR1 is MNHNS and CDR2 SASEGT. The CDR3, as DNA: TGTGCCAGCAGTGGCCGGACTAGCGGGTGGAGTATGGGAGCAGATACGCAGTATTTT. Residues: CASSGRTSGWSMGADTQYF.

As regards this clone: At one of its ends the junction is not consistent with the germline gene, which may arise from a read error. The chain employs TRBV7-7 and TRBJ2-1, with 9 positions matching TRBD2. This CDR3 has 16 residues. Germline V gene data show CDR1 as SSHAT and CDR2 as FNYEAQ (reference sequence). CDR3 in amino acids: CASSLAGTSLYNEQFF. The CDR3 bases are TGTGCTAGCAGCTTAGCCGGGACTAGCTTATACAATGAGCAGTTCTTC.

The CDR3 is CSVEGWTGTGNTIYF. The CDR3 region has the DNA TGCAGCGTTGAAGGGTGGACAGGGACTGGAAACACCATATATTTT. The V call is TRBV29-1, the J call TRBJ1-3, with 8 bases matching TRBD1. Germline CDR1 is SQVTM and CDR2 is ANQGSEA. Unmatched junction bases numbered 4, after V lost 1 base and J lost 2 bases. The CDR3 loop spans 15 amino acids.

The chain is built from TRBV28 and TRBJ2-3; 10 bases align to TRBD2. J lost 0 bases, V lost 5 bases, and 14 bases had no gene match. CDR1 and CDR2 (germline): MDHEN, SYDVKM. CDR3 length equals 19 residues. CDR3 sequence: CASSLPAGGPLTSTDTQYF. CDR3 nucleotide sequence: TGTGCCAGCAGTCTCCCAGCGGGAGGGCCACTAACTAGCACAGATACGCAGTATTTT. The whole variable domain, remainder taken from reference TRBV28 and TRBJ2-3, is DVKVTQSSRYLVKRTGEKVFLECVQDMDHENMFWYRQDPGLGLRLIYFSYDVKMKEKGDIPEGYSVSREKKERFSLILESASTNQTSMYLCASSLPAGGPLTSTDTQYFGPGTRLTVL.

The chain employs TRBV4-1 and TRBJ2-6; 8 nucleotides agree with TRBD1. This CDR3 is 16 amino acids long. Germline trimming cut 3 bases from V and 2 bases from J; bases unmatched to any gene: 3. Germline CDR1 is MGHRA and CDR2 is YSYEKL. The CDR3 protein is CASSHPRGPGANVLTF. The DNA of the CDR3 is TGCGCCAGCAGCCACCCCAGGGGGCCTGGGGCCAACGTCCTGACTTTC.

The chain is built from TRBV7-9 and TRBJ1-1; perhaps TRBD1 as D (5 bases). The CDR3 spans 15 residues. Trimming shortened V by 5 bases and J by 5 bases, and 18 bases separated the two germline ends. The V gene's germline CDR1 is SEHNR and CDR2 FQNEAQ (reference sequence). CDR3 loop: CASSKTPGRGTEAFF. As DNA, the CDR3 is TGTGCCAGCAGCAAAACCCCGGGACGGGGAACTGAAGCTTTCTTT.

The rearrangement joins TRBV20-1 to TRBJ2-3, with D perhaps being TRBD1 or TRBD2 (5 bases each). Trimming left V 6 bases short and J 9 bases short, with 10 bases between. This CDR3 region has 10 residues. The germline CDR1 and CDR2 sequences are DFQATT and SNEGSKA (reference sequence). CDR3 protein: CSAPRDTQYF. The CDR3 nucleotides read TGCAGTGCCCCCAGGGACACGCAGTATTTT.

The V gene is TRBV5-1, the J gene TRBJ2-3, with 9 bases aligning to TRBD2. Trimming removed 1 base from V and 8 bases from J; junction bases left unmatched: 8. This CDR3 region has 15 residues. Germline-derived CDR1 and CDR2 are SGHRS and YFSETQ. In nucleotides, the CDR3 is TGCGCCAGCAGCTTGAGTAGCGGGAGCGCCCTTACGCAGTATTTT. Residues: CASSLSSGSALTQYF.

The sample holds one count of this clone. CDR3 sequence: CASWTRGRFEQYF. CDR3 DNA: TGTGCCAGTTGGACTAGGGGGCGGTTCGAGCAGTACTTC. The chain uses TRBV27 and TRBJ2-7; the D gene could be TRBD1 or TRBD2 (7 bases each). Germline CDR1 is MNHEY and CDR2 is SMNVEV (reference sequence). V gave up 9 bases and J gave up 6 bases, with 18 bases separating them. CDR3 length equals 13 residues.

The gene calls are TRBV19 and TRBJ2-3; TRBD2 matches at 8 bases. Per germline, CDR1 LNHDA and CDR2 SQIVND (reference sequence). This CDR3 spans 15 amino acids. V was clipped by 7 bases and J by 0 bases; unmatched bases: 6. CDR3 sequence: CASKTSGISTDTQYF. The CDR3 nucleotides read TGTGCCAGTAAAACTAGCGGCATCAGCACAGATACGCAGTATTTT.

The J gene is TRBJ1-1, the V gene TRBV27, with TRBD1 identical over 7 bases. The CDR3 consists of 14 residues. The germline gives CDR1 MNHEY, CDR2 SMNVEV (reference sequence). V was clipped by 5 bases and J by 5 bases; unmatched bases: 8. The CDR3 sequence: CASSPRQGGTEAFF. In DNA, the CDR3 is TGTGCCAGCAGTCCCAGACAGGGCGGGACTGAAGCTTTCTTT.